Presented here are 25 T cell receptor beta chains from one specimen sequenced in a study of T cells after yellow fever vaccination (dated by TCRdb to 2018 to 2020). The method was 5' RACE. This sample was sequenced with an Illumina HiSeq 2500. TCRdb handled the public reads itself, with Q25 trimming in fastp and clone calling in MiXCR, and kept productive beta chains. All rows with the same CDR3 protein become a single entry with the most common DNA and genes. The sample yields 45,000 to 65,000 distinct CDR3 sequences; about 6.6% were counted once. The top ten clonotypes cover roughly 24% of the sample. What the treatment or condition label conveys for this sample: live attenuated yellow fever vaccine strain. Sequenced here: CD8+ T cells not binding an NS4B(214-222) dextramer, sorted from PBMCs, sampled about 41 days after the first yellow fever vaccination. The cell subset or site label, read with the paper, signifies: NS4B epitope dextramer-negative CD8 T cells. The receptors here all came from a man younger than 30 who received the YFV17D yellow fever vaccine.

This clonotype was counted between two and nine times. V and J are TRBV30 and TRBJ1-1; D may be TRBD1 (5 bases). Germline CDR1 is GTSNPN and CDR2 is SVGIG (reference sequence). V lost 0 bases and J 5 bases, leaving 16 bases between the germline ends. The CDR3 has 15 residues. The CDR3 is CAWSVRGIGETEAFF. As DNA, the CDR3 is TGTGCCTGGAGTGTGAGGGGTATCGGAGAGACTGAAGCTTTCTTT.

In its sample, this clonotype was seen many times. The chain couples TRBV29-1 to TRBJ2-7; D tentatively reads TRBD1 or TRBD2 (5 bases each). The germline V gene encodes CDR1 SQVTM and CDR2 ANQGSEA. The CDR3 contains 14 residues. The germline V and J ends were trimmed by 6 bases and 2 bases, with 17 bases remaining between them. The CDR3 here is CSVTTWDRAYEQYF. CDR3 DNA sequence: TGCAGCGTGACAACTTGGGACCGGGCCTACGAGCAGTACTTC.

As regards this clonotype: One end of the junction does not line up with germline, which may come from a read error. V is TRBV6-5 and J is TRBJ2-2; D may be TRBD1 (5 bases). The CDR3 is 17 residues long. Per germline, CDR1 MNHEY and CDR2 SVGAGI. The CDR3 here is CAISYSDGAANTGELFF. The CDR3 DNA sequence: TGTGCCATCAGTTACTCGGATGGGGCCGCGAACACCGGGGAGCTGTTTTTT.

V and J are TRBV6-5 and TRBJ1-2; D possibly corresponds to TRBD1 (5 bases). Deletions cut 0 bases from V and 1 base from J, with 6 bases between. From germline, CDR1 is MNHEY and CDR2 SVGAGI. This CDR3 spans 14 amino acids. CDR3 protein: CASSYSQGNYGYTF. In nucleotides, the CDR3 is TGTGCCAGCAGTTACTCCCAGGGTAACTATGGCTACACCTTC.

This clonotype turned up a few times. The chain uses TRBV6-6 and TRBJ1-1; no clear D. Looked up from germline, CDR1 is MNHNY and CDR2 is SVGAGI (reference sequence). With 2 bases removed from V and 4 bases from J, the gap between germline ends came to 8 bases. The CDR3 has 13 amino acids. The chain's CDR3 is CASSYQEGTEAFF. The CDR3 DNA follows: TGTGCCAGCAGTTACCAGGAGGGCACTGAAGCTTTCTTT.

In its sample, this clonotype is medium-sized. The chain combines TRBV4-1 with TRBJ2-1, with 8 bases matching TRBD2. Germline CDR1 reads MGHRA; CDR2 reads YSYEKL. This CDR3 is 15 amino acids long. Losses at the gene ends were 0 bases for V and 8 bases for J; bases not matched to a gene: 6. In nucleotides, the CDR3 is TGCGCCAGCAGCCAAGAACGCGGGGGGTATGATGAGCAGTTCTTC. Translated, it gives CASSQERGGYDEQFF.

This clonotype was detected only a few times. V gene TRBV5-1 combines with J gene TRBJ2-5; the match to TRBD2 covers 9 bases. Germline V lookup: CDR1 SGHRS, CDR2 YFSETQ. The length of the CDR3 is 14 residues. Losses at the gene ends were 4 bases for V and 2 bases for J; bases not matched to a gene: 3. CDR3 protein: CASSQAGGQETQYF. CDR3 DNA: TGCGCCAGCAGCCAAGCGGGGGGACAAGAGACCCAGTACTTC.

This clonotype has a count of ten or more. J is TRBJ1-5 and V is TRBV9; 9 positions agree with TRBD1. Trimming cost V 3 bases and J 1 base; bases outside gene matches: 8. Germline V gives CDR1 SGDLS, CDR2 YYNGEE. The CDR3 contains 17 residues. CDR3 nucleotide sequence: TGTGCCAGCAGCGCTACAGGGGGCGAGTGGAGCAATCAGCCCCAGCATTTT. This gives the protein CASSATGGEWSNQPQHF.

This clonotype has ten or more counts. J is TRBJ2-3 and V is TRBV12-3 or TRBV12-4; D remains ambiguous. V lost 7 bases to trimming and J lost 3 bases, with 5 bases between them. CDR3 length equals 11 residues. The CDR3 nucleotides are TGTGCCAGCACCTCGACAGATACGCAGTATTTT. As protein: CASTSTDTQYF.

The chain employs TRBV12-3 or TRBV12-4 and TRBJ2-5; 7 bases agree with TRBD1. The CDR3 contains 16 residues. V dropped 10 bases and J dropped 5; count of bases not matched to a gene: 19. The CDR3 DNA sequence: TGTGCCACTCTCCGCGGAGCCCAGGGGGTATGGGAGACCCAGTACTTC. Its protein is CATLRGAQGVWETQYF.

In its sample, this clonotype was seen many times. The chain is built from TRBV13 and TRBJ1-2; D gene ambiguous. CDR3 length equals 13 residues. Germline CDR1 and CDR2: PRHDT and FYEKMQ (reference sequence). Trimming removed 4 bases from V and 4 bases from J, with 10 bases in between. CDR3 residues: CASSSTGSYGYTF. The CDR3 DNA is TGTGCCAGCAGCTCGACGGGGTCCTATGGCTACACCTTC.

This clonotype was observed at least ten times. The chain carries TRBV3-1 and TRBJ2-1; 7 positions agree with TRBD2. The germline V gene encodes CDR1 LGHDT and CDR2 YNNKEL (reference sequence). This CDR3 is 17 amino acids long. V was pared by 0 bases and J by 6 bases, with 11 bases of the junction left unmatched. CDR3 nucleotides: TGTGCCAGCAGCCAAGAGGGGAGGGGCCAGGGTCTCAATGAGCAGTTCTTC. Translating gives CASSQEGRGQGLNEQFF.

The V call is TRBV7-9, the J call TRBJ2-3, with 10 bases aligning to TRBD1. Germline-derived CDR1 and CDR2 are SEHNR and FQNEAQ (reference sequence). The length of the CDR3 is 16 residues. The J segment lost 1 base and the V segment lost 5 bases, leaving 6 bases of the junction unmatched. CDR3 protein: CASSTKTGGGTDTQYF. Here the CDR3 DNA reads TGTGCCAGCAGCACCAAGACAGGGGGCGGCACAGATACGCAGTATTTT.

This clonotype was detected a few times. This sequence joins TRBV10-2 and TRBJ1-2; D possibly corresponds to TRBD1 (6 bases). This CDR3 has 15 residues. The germline gives CDR1 WSHSY, CDR2 SAAADI. Deletions cut 6 bases from V and 4 bases from J, with 18 bases between. CDR3 DNA sequence: TGCGCCAGCAGGGATACAGGGACTTCGGGCTATGGCTACACCTTC. It is translated as CASRDTGTSGYGYTF.

The genes are TRBV7-6 and TRBJ1-1; unclear D gene. The V and J ends lost 3 bases and 4 bases respectively, with 12 bases between them. The CDR3 length is 14 residues. The germline gives CDR1 SGHVS, CDR2 FNYEAQ. CDR3 sequence reads: CASSFSEGSTEAFF. The CDR3 nucleotides are TGTGCCAGCAGCTTTTCGGAGGGCTCCACTGAAGCTTTCTTT.

This clonotype was counted many times. The chain has TRBV6-5 and TRBJ2-1; 8 nucleotides match TRBD2. The CDR3 extends over 18 amino acids. The V gene end was trimmed by 0 bases and the J gene end by 8 bases; junction bases not matched to a gene: 15. Germline lookup yields CDR1 MNHEY and CDR2 SVGAGI. The CDR3 here is CASSYSPLLAASGDEQFF. The CDR3 nucleotides read TGTGCCAGCAGTTACTCGCCTTTACTAGCGGCGTCGGGCGATGAGCAGTTCTTC.

This clonotype came up a few times. The chain has TRBV4-3 and TRBJ2-1, with D perhaps given as TRBD1 or TRBD2 (6 bases each). This CDR3 contains 16 residues. Deletions cut 0 bases from V and 7 bases from J, with 16 bases between. The germline gives CDR1 LGHNA, CDR2 YSLEER. Written as DNA, the CDR3 is TGCGCCAGCAGCCAAGAAACCGCCGGAGGGGGTAATGAGCAGTTCTTC. Protein product: CASSQETAGGGNEQFF.

The chain has TRBV19 and TRBJ1-1; D is ambiguous. V lost 3 bases, J lost 4 bases, and 6 bases lay in between. The CDR3 spans 12 residues. Germline lookup yields CDR1 LNHDA and CDR2 SQIVND (reference sequence). CDR3 in amino acids: CASSIRRTEAFF. In nucleotides, the CDR3 is TGTGCCAGTAGTATCAGGCGCACTGAAGCTTTCTTT.

This chain links TRBV9 with TRBJ2-5; 13 bases are a match to TRBD2. V gave up 4 bases and J gave up 10 bases; unmatched junction bases: 7. CDR1 SGDLS and CDR2 YYNGEE come from the germline V gene. The CDR3 totals 14 residues. The chain's CDR3 is CASSSTSGGDRQYF. The CDR3 nucleotides read TGTGCCAGCAGCTCCACTAGCGGGGGGGATCGCCAGTACTTC.

In this sample, this clonotype turned up many times. The chain combines TRBV29-1 with TRBJ2-3, with a tentative D call TRBD2 (6 bases). CDR1 and CDR2 (germline): SQVTM, ANQGSEA. CDR3 length: 16 amino acids. The V gene lost 7 bases and the J gene lost 1 base, with 21 bases spanning the gap. DNA of the CDR3: TGCAGCGCCGCTAACGTCGTCCAGCGGGGCACAGATACGCAGTATTTT. Encoded protein: CSAANVVQRGTDTQYF.

This clonotype was detected many times. V gene TRBV19 combines with J gene TRBJ2-1; D gene unclear. In germline, CDR1 is LNHDA, CDR2 SQIVND (reference sequence). The CDR3 totals 13 residues. Trimming removed 3 bases at V and 3 bases at J, with 6 bases between. The CDR3 DNA is TGTGCCAGTAGTATGGGTAGCTACAATGAGCAGTTCTTC. Its protein is CASSMGSYNEQFF.

This clonotype showed up just a few times. V usage is TRBV12-3 or TRBV12-4 and J usage is TRBJ1-1; D gene uncertain. Deletions cut 2 bases from V and 7 bases from J, with 26 bases between. This CDR3 comprises 18 residues. This CDR3 is CASSLSPRKAEPHGEAFF. The CDR3 coding sequence is TGTGCCAGCAGTTTATCCCCCAGGAAGGCGGAGCCCCATGGTGAAGCTTTCTTT.

In this sample, this clonotype turned up many times. The chain employs TRBV27 and TRBJ1-6, with no clear D. Between the trimmed V and J ends, which lost 5 bases and 1 base, there was a span of 15 bases. The CDR3 runs to 17 residues. The V gene's germline CDR1 is MNHEY and CDR2 SMNVEV (reference sequence). CDR3 sequence (DNA): TGTGCCAGCAGTGCTACACGGTTTGGGTCCTATAATTCACCCCTCCACTTT. This encodes CASSATRFGSYNSPLHF.

The table lists this clonotype with a few counts. The CDR3 DNA follows: TGTGCCAGCAGCTTGGGACTAGCGGGGCCTCGAGATACGCAGTATTTT. The encoded protein is CASSLGLAGPRDTQYF. V gene TRBV7-2 combines with J gene TRBJ2-3, with 13 nucleotides matching TRBD2. Germline CDR1 reads SGHTA; CDR2 reads FQGNSA. Losses at the gene ends were 3 bases for V and 5 bases for J; bases not matched to a gene: 5. The CDR3 is 16 residues long. Complete variable domain (other parts from reference TRBV7-2 and TRBJ2-3): GAGVSQSPSNKVTEKGKDVELRCDPISGHTALYWYRQSLGQGLEFLIYFQGNSAPDKSGLPSDRFSAERTGGSVSTLTIQRTQQEDSAVYLCASSLGLAGPRDTQYFGPGTRLTVL.

The table lists this clonotype with a few counts. This chain uses TRBV9 with TRBJ1-2, with 11 positions matching TRBD1. This CDR3 is built from 16 residues. V dropped 2 bases and J dropped 4; count of bases not matched to a gene: 7. Germline assignment: CDR1 SGDLS and CDR2 YYNGEE. The DNA of the CDR3 is TGTGCCAGCAGCGTGACCGGGACAGGGGGTTTCTATGGCTACACCTTC. Amino acid sequence: CASSVTGTGGFYGYTF.